Below, 13 T cell receptor beta chains from the same sample are listed, as sequenced in a study of shared clonotypes between healthy human individuals. Naive CD8 cells, CD45RO-negative and positively selected for CCR7, excluded terminally differentiated effector memory CD45RA+ cells. Sequencing was performed with immunoSEQ multiplex PCR; in TCRdb, only in-frame clones are kept and a portion is missing. The data show millions of clones, approximately 95% seen once. Material for sequencing was naive CD8+ T cells sorted from blood. The receptors were gathered from a young man in good health.

The chain has TRBV9 and TRBJ1-6; D may be TRBD1 (5 bases). The CDR3 is made up of 15 amino acids. Germline CDR1 reads SGDLS; CDR2 reads YYNGEE. V shed 4 bases and J shed 0 bases, with 8 bases lying between them. DNA for the CDR3: TGTGCCAGCAGCTCCGACAGCTCCTATAATTCACCCCTCCACTTT. Its protein product is CASSSDSSYNSPLHF.

Points on this clone: A read error may account for a junction end that differs from germline. This chain links TRBV27 with TRBJ2-6, with 7 bases fitting TRBD1. CDR1 is MNHEY, CDR2 SMNVEV, per germline (reference sequence). This CDR3 has 17 amino acids. DNA for the CDR3: TGTGCCAGCAGTTTGGGGACAGTGCCCTCTCGGGCCAACGTCCTGACTTTC. It codes for CASSLGTVPSRANVLTF.

A remark on this clone: This CDR3 is also generated by other DNA sequences in the sample. The chain has TRBV7-9 and TRBJ2-3, with D unclear. Germline CDR1 reads SEHNR; CDR2 reads FQNEAQ (reference sequence). The V end lost 4 bases, the J end lost 3 bases, and 2 bases lay between the germline ends. This CDR3 is built from 11 residues. The CDR3 DNA reads TGTGCCAGCAGCTCGACAGATACGCAGTATTTT. Translated: CASSSTDTQYF. Combining the CDR3 with reference TRBV7-9 and TRBJ2-3 gives the whole variable domain DTGVSQNPRHKITKRGQNVTFRCDPISEHNRLYWYRQTLGQGPEFLTYFQNEAQLEKSRLLSDRFSAERPKGSFSTLEIQRTEQGDSAMYLCASSSTDTQYFGPGTRLTVL.

V and J are TRBV13 and TRBJ2-7; TRBD2 aligns across 12 bases. After removal of 2 bases from V and 5 bases from J, the junction contained 1 base not matched to a gene. Per the germline V gene, CDR1 is PRHDT and CDR2 is FYEKMQ (reference sequence). This CDR3 comprises 14 residues. CDR3 bases: TGTGCCAGCAGCTTACGACTAGCGGGAGACGAGCAGTACTTC. This gives the protein CASSLRLAGDEQYF.

As to this clone: The same CDR3 can be traced to other DNA sequences in this sample. The rearrangement uses TRBV27 and TRBJ1-2; D remains unclear. The CDR3 covers 14 residues. With 3 bases removed from V and 0 bases from J, the gap between germline ends came to 8 bases. CDR1 and CDR2 from the germline V gene are MNHEY and SMNVEV (reference sequence). The CDR3 nucleotides are TGTGCCAGCAGTTTGAGTGGCACTAACTATGGCTACACCTTC. It codes for CASSLSGTNYGYTF.

This rearrangement joins TRBV6-1 to TRBJ1-6; D gene ambiguous. Trimming left V 5 bases short and J 16 bases short, with 12 bases between. This CDR3 contains 11 residues. Germline CDR1 reads MNHNS; CDR2 reads SASEGT. This CDR3 reads CASSFRVELHF. CDR3 nucleotide sequence: TGTGCCAGCAGTTTTAGGGTAGAACTCCACTTT.

V and J are TRBV5-1 and TRBJ2-3; 13 positions agree with TRBD2. The V segment lost 3 bases and the J segment 7 bases; nucleotides outside the gene matches: 8. CDR1 SGHRS and CDR2 YFSETQ come from the germline V gene. The CDR3 covers 16 residues. CDR3 region: CASSWGLAGFNHTQYF. As DNA, the CDR3 is TGCGCCAGCAGCTGGGGACTAGCGGGATTCAACCATACGCAGTATTTT. The entire variable domain, with the rest obtained from reference TRBV5-1 and TRBJ2-3, is as follows: KAGVTQTPRYLIKTRGQQVTLSCSPISGHRSVSWYQQTPGQGLQFLFEYFSETQRNKGNFPGRFSGRQFSNSRSEMNVSTLELGDSALYLCASSWGLAGFNHTQYFGPGTRLTVL.

Concerning this clone itself: The sample carries other DNA sequences with the same CDR3. V and J are TRBV6-5 and TRBJ1-5, with unresolved D. The CDR3 is made up of 13 amino acids. Trimming removed 5 bases from V and 0 bases from J, with 5 bases in between. Germline lookup yields CDR1 MNHEY and CDR2 SVGAGI. CDR3 region: CASSVNSNQPQHF. Written as DNA, the CDR3 is TGTGCCAGCAGTGTAAATAGCAATCAGCCCCAGCATTTT.

The chain recombines TRBV7-2 with TRBJ2-7, with D possibly matching TRBD1 (6 bases). Germline V CDR1 and CDR2: SGHTA, FQGNSA. This CDR3 has 15 amino acids. V shed 3 bases and J shed 1 base, with 13 bases lying between them. The CDR3 DNA reads TGTGCCAGCAGCTTTGACGGACAGCGATCCTACGAGCAGTACTTC. Translated, it gives CASSFDGQRSYEQYF.

V usage is TRBV7-9 and J usage is TRBJ2-1; tentative D call: TRBD2 (5 bases). CDR3 length: 14 residues. The germline V gene has CDR1 SEHNR and CDR2 FQNEAQ (reference sequence). Trimming removed 5 bases from V and 9 bases from J, with 17 bases in between. This chain's CDR3 is CASSPEGVPGEQFF. CDR3 coding DNA: TGTGCCAGCAGCCCCGAGGGAGTCCCGGGTGAGCAGTTCTTC.

In this sample, this clone turned up once. CDR3 in amino acids: CASSFRPGHRIYEQYF. CDR3 DNA sequence: TGTGCCAGCAGCTTCAGACCGGGACATCGAATCTACGAGCAGTACTTC. This rearrangement joins TRBV11-2 to TRBJ2-7; tentatively, D is TRBD1 (6 bases). Between the trimmed V and J ends, which lost 3 bases and 3 bases, there was a span of 18 bases. The germline CDR1 and CDR2 sequences are SGHAT and FQNNGV. The CDR3 consists of 16 residues.

CDR3 region: CASSDIAGVYEQFF. Here the CDR3 DNA reads TGTGCCAGCAGTGATATAGCGGGAGTGTATGAGCAGTTCTTC. V and J are TRBV6-1 and TRBJ2-1, with TRBD2 matching over 9 bases. This CDR3 region has 14 residues. The J segment lost 8 bases and the V segment lost 3 bases, leaving 5 bases of the junction unmatched. Germline lookup yields CDR1 MNHNS and CDR2 SASEGT.

This sequence joins TRBV7-2 and TRBJ2-7; D ambiguous. The V end lost 5 bases, the J end lost 6 bases, and 14 bases lay between the germline ends. The CDR3 loop spans 13 amino acids. Germline V gene sequence: CDR1 SGHTA, CDR2 FQGNSA. CDR3 nucleotides: TGTGCCAGCAGCATCCAGGACGGCCGCGAGCAGTACTTC. Encoded protein: CASSIQDGREQYF.